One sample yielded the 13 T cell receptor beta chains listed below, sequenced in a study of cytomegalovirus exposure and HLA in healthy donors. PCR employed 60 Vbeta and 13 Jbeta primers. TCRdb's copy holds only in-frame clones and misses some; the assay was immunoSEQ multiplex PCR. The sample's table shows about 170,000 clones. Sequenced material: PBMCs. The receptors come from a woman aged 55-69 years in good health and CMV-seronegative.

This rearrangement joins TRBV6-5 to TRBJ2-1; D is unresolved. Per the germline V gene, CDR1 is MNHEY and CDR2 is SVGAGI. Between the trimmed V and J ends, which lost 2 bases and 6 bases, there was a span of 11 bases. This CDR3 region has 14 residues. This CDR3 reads CASSYLTLANEQFF. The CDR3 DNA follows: TGTGCCAGCAGTTACCTGACTTTGGCCAATGAGCAGTTCTTC.

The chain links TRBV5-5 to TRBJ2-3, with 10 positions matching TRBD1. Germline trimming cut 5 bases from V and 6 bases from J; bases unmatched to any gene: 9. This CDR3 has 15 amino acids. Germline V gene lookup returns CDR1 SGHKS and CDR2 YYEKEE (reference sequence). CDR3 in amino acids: CASRDSPGQGDTQYF. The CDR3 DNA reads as TGTGCCAGCAGGGATTCCCCGGGACAGGGGGATACGCAGTATTTT.

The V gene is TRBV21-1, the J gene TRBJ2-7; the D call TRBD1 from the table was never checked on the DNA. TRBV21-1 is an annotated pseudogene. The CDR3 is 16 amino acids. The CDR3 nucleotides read TGTGCCAGCAGCACGCCCCAGGACAGGCCCACCTACGAGCAGTACTTC. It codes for CASSTPQDRPTYEQYF.

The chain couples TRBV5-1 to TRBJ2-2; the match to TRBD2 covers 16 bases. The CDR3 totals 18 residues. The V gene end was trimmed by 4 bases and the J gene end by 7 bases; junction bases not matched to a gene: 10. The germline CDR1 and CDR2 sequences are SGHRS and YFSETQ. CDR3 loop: CASSPASGTSGRGGELFF. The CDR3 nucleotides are TGCGCCAGCAGCCCGGCGTCCGGGACTAGCGGGAGGGGCGGGGAGCTGTTTTTT.

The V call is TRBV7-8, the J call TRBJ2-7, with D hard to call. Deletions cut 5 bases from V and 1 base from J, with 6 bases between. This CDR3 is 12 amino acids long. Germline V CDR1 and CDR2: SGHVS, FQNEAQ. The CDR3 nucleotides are TGTGCCAGCAGCCCCACATCCTACGAGCAGTACTTC. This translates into CASSPTSYEQYF.

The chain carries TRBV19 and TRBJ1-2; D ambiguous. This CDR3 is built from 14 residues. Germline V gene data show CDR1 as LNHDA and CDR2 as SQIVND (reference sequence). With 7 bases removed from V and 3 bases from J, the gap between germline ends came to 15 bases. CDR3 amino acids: CASTSLPADYGYTF. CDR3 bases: TGTGCCAGTACCTCGCTCCCAGCGGACTATGGCTACACCTTC.

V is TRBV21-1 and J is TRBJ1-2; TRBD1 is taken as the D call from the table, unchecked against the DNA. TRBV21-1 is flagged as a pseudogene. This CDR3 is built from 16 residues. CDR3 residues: CASSKPRGSPNYGYTF. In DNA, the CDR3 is TGTGCCAGCAGCAAGCCGAGGGGGAGCCCTAACTATGGCTACACCTTC.

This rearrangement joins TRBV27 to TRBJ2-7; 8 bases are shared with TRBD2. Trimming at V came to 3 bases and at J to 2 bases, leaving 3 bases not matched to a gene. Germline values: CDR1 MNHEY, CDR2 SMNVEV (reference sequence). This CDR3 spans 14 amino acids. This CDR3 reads CASSFRGRTYEQYF. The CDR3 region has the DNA TGTGCCAGCAGTTTTCGCGGGAGGACCTACGAGCAGTACTTC.

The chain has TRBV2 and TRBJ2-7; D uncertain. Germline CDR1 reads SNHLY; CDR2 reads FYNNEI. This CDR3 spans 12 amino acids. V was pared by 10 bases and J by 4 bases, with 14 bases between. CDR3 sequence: CATSERDYEQYF. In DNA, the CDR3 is TGTGCCACCTCGGAGCGAGATTACGAGCAGTACTTC. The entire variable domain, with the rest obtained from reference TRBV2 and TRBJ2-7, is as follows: EPEVTQTPSHQVTQMGQEVILRCVPISNHLYFYWYRQILGQKVEFLVSFYNNEISEKSEIFDDQFSVERPDGSNFTLKIRSTKLEDSAMYFCATSERDYEQYFGPGTRLTVT.

CDR3 sequence reads: CASSIGTGLGLGEQYF. The CDR3 DNA is TGTGCCAGTAGTATTGGGACAGGGCTCGGGCTAGGCGAGCAGTACTTC. The chain joins TRBV19 to TRBJ2-7; 9 bases align to TRBD1. Germline V gives CDR1 LNHDA, CDR2 SQIVND (reference sequence). The CDR3 is 16 amino acids. With V trimmed by 3 bases and J by 6 bases, 12 bases remained unmatched.

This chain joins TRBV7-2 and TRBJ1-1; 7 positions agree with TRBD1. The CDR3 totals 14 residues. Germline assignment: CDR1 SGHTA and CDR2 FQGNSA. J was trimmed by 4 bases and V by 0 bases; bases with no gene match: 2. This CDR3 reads CASSLAQGGTEAFF. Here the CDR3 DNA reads TGTGCCAGCAGCTTAGCCCAGGGGGGCACTGAAGCTTTCTTT.

The CDR3 DNA sequence: TGTGCCAGTAGTAACCTAGCGGACCAGGGAGAGACCCAGTACTTC. Translating gives CASSNLADQGETQYF. The chain links TRBV19 to TRBJ2-5; 7 positions agree with TRBD2. The CDR3 covers 15 residues. Trimming took 4 bases from V and 4 from J; bases not matched to a gene: 9. The germline CDR1 and CDR2 sequences are LNHDA and SQIVND (reference sequence).

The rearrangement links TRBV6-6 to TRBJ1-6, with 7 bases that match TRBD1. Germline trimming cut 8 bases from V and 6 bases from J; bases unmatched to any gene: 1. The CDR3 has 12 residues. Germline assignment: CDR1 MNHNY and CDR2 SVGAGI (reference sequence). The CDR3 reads CASRDSNSPLHF. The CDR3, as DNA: TGTGCCAGCCGGGACAGTAATTCACCCCTCCACTTT.